Sequencing of this T cell receptor (beta chain) was carried out in a study of vaccination and CD4 T cells after COVID-19. Treatment specified: approximately 9-day PBMC culture with coronavirus spike peptide pools or control peptides (ViraFEST assay). This clonotype was observed a handful of times. The antigen remains undetermined. The CDR3 has 17 residues. Germline V gene sequence: CDR1 DFQATT, CDR2 SNEGSKA (reference sequence). V dropped 5 bases and J dropped 0 bases, with 22 bases sitting between them. The Oncomine TCR Beta short-read assay was what sequenced the DNA obtained from cultured CD4+ T cells. CD4+ T cells were cultured, and genomic DNA was extracted from them. A single record per CDR3 protein comes from TCRdb applying MiXCR to the PCR reads. The data hold 14,000 or so distinct CDR3 sequences, with about 50% observed a single time.

The chain employs TRBV20-1 and TRBJ1-1; D call uncertain. This sample comprised CD4+ T cells from blood, cultured in vitro, obtained before SARS-CoV-2 vaccination. This clonotype was sampled from a human donor who had recovered from COVID-19. CDR3 loop: CSAPPREGRIVNTEAFF. For the CDR3, the DNA is TGCAGTGCTCCACCGAGGGAGGGCAGGATAGTGAACACTGAAGCTTTCTTT.